This T cell receptor (beta chain) derives from a study of blood T cell repertoires in COVID-19. Some clones are missing from TCRdb's copy, which holds only in-frame ones; the method was immunoSEQ multiplex PCR. The sample includes about 340,000 clones, around four fifths of them seen just once. The sample taken for sequencing was peripheral blood. The receptor comes from a man aged 30-40 years with active or convalescent COVID-19.

CDR3 nucleotide sequence: TGTGCCAGCAGTCCTATAACAGGGTTTTATGGCTACACCTTC. It is translated as CASSPITGFYGYTF. The gene calls are TRBV27 and TRBJ1-2; TRBD1 is a possible D gene (6 bases). From germline, CDR1 is MNHEY and CDR2 SMNVEV (reference sequence). There are 14 residues in the CDR3. V was pared by 5 bases and J by 5 bases, with 15 bases between.